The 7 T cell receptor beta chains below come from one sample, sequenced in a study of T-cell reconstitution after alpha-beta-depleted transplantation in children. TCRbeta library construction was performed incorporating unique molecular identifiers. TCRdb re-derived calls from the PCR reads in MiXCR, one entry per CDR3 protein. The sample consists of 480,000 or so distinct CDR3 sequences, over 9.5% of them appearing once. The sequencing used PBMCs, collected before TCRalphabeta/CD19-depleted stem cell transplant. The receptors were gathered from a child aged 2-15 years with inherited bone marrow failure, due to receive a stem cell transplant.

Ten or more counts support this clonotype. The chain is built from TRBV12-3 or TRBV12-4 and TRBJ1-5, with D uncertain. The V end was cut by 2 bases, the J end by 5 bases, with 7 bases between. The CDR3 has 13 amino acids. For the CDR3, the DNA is TGTGCCAGCAGTTTAAAGGGCTATCAGCCCCAGCATTTT. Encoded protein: CASSLKGYQPQHF.

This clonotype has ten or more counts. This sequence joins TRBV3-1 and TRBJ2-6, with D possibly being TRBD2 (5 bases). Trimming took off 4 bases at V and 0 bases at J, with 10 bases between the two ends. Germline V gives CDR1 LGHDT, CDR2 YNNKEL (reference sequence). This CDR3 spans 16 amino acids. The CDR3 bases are TGTGCCAGCAGCCCCCGGGGAAGCTCTGGGGCCAACGTCCTGACTTTC. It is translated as CASSPRGSSGANVLTF.

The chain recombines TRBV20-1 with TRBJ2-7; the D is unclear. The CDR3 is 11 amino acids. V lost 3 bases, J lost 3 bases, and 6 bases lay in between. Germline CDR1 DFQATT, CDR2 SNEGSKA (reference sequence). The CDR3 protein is CSARSSYEQYF. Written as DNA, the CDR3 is TGCAGTGCTAGGAGTAGCTACGAGCAGTACTTC.

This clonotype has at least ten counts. The CDR3 DNA reads as TGTGCCAGCAGTTACGGGGTAGAAACAGGGTTCTACGAGCAGTACTTC. Translated: CASSYGVETGFYEQYF. J is TRBJ2-7 and V is TRBV6-5, with D possibly matching TRBD1 (6 bases). Trimming shortened V by 2 bases and J by 3 bases, and 17 bases separated the two germline ends. This CDR3 contains 16 residues. Germline CDR1 MNHEY, CDR2 SVGAGI.

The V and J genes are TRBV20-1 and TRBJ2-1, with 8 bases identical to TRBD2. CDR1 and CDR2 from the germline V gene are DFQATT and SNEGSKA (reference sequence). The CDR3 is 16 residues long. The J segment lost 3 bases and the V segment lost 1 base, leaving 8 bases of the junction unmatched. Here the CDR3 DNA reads TGCAGTGCTAGAGCCCAAGCGGGAGTGGTCTACAATGAGCAGTTCTTC. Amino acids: CSARAQAGVVYNEQFF.

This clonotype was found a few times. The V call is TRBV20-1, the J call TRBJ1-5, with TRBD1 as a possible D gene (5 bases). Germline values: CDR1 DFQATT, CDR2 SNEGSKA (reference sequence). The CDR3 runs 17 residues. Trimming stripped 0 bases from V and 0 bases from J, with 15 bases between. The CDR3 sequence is CSARDPGAYHSNQPQHF. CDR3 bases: TGCAGTGCTAGAGATCCCGGGGCCTACCATAGCAATCAGCCCCAGCATTTT.

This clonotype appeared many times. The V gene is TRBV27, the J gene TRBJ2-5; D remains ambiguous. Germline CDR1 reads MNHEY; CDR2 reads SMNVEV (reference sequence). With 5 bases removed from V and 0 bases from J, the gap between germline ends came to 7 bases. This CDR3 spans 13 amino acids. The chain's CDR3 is CASSRHYQETQYF. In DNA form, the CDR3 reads TGTGCCAGCAGTCGACACTACCAAGAGACCCAGTACTTC.